What follows describes a single T cell receptor beta chain. The authors' processing: Amplification from reference gene primers served as the basis for estimated nucleated cell counts. TCRdb's table, derived via immunoSEQ multiplex PCR, lists solely in-frame clones and lacks some. That table supplies the V and J calls and clone size; D and trimming were determined from the DNA. The table shows 250,000 to 350,000 clones, with around 89% occurring only once. These data belong to a study of blood T cell repertoires in COVID-19. Whole-study context: Sites in the United States, Italy and Spain provided acute and convalescent COVID-19 samples.

There are 14 residues in the CDR3. Germline V gives CDR1 MGHRA, CDR2 YSYEKL. The ends lost 3 bases at V and 7 bases at J; junction bases unmatched: 6. Material for sequencing was peripheral blood. The chain carries TRBV4-1 and TRBJ1-2; TRBD1 matches at 9 bases. The sequence was obtained from a woman aged 45 to 65 with COVID-19, enrolled during active disease. The CDR3, as DNA: TGCGCCAGCAGCCAGGTACAGGGGGCAGGTGGCTACACCTTC. Amino acids: CASSQVQGAGGYTF.